These T cell receptor beta chains were read from a single sample in a study of OX40 agonist ivuxolimab in advanced cancers. TCRdb's copy holds only in-frame clones and misses some; the assay was immunoSEQ multiplex PCR. This table has over 25,000 clones, more than 70% appearing once. Material: CD4+ or CD8+ T cells sorted from blood, obtained in a trial of the OX40 agonist ivuxolimab. These TCRs come from an adult with an advanced solid tumor such as melanoma, head and neck, liver or kidney cancer. The CDR3 runs from the conserved cysteine through the conserved F or W. Fields, in order: J gene, V gene, D gene, CDR3 length, clone size, CDR3 DNA, CDR3 protein. A D gene is named only where the DNA matches it firmly. Rows may omit the clone size; those that give it use once, few, many or a size class.

>TRBJ1-1|TRBV7-9|NA|12|NA
TGTGCCAGCAGCAGAGAGAGCGCTGAAGCTTTCTTT
CASSRESAEAFF
>TRBJ2-7|TRBV6-1|NA|12|NA
TGTGCCAGCAGTGGGCACGTCTACGAGCAGTACTTC
CASSGHVYEQYF
>TRBJ1-2|TRBV28|NA|11|NA
TGTGCCAGCAGTTCCCCAGGTGGCTACACCTTC
CASSSPGGYTF
>TRBJ2-3|TRBV5-6|TRBD2|15|NA
TGTGCCAGCAGCTTGGCCGGGGGGGCGACAGATACGCAGTATTTT
CASSLAGGATDTQYF
>TRBJ1-6|TRBV7-9|NA|15|few
TGTGCCAGCAGCCCTAGGGCAGGGTCCAATTCACCCCTCCACTTT
CASSPRAGSNSPLHF
>TRBJ2-7|TRBV11-2|NA|14|NA
TGTGCCAGCAGCCACCGAACCGGGAACCACGAGCAGTACTTC
CASSHRTGNHEQYF
>TRBJ2-1|TRBV6-5|NA|13|few
TGTGCCTGCGGGCGGAACGGGGGCAATGAGCAGTTCTTC
CACGRNGGNEQFF
>TRBJ1-3|TRBV7-9|NA|13|NA
TGTGCCAGCAGCTTAGGCTCTCAGGACACCATATATTTT
CASSLGSQDTIYF
>TRBJ1-4|TRBV13|NA|16|NA
TGTGCCAGCAGCTTAGGCCTGACGGGAACTAATGAAAAACTGTTTTTT
CASSLGLTGTNEKLFF
>TRBJ2-5|TRBV6-6|TRBD2|13|NA
TGTGCCAGCAGGGGGACTAGCTGGGAGACCCAGTACTTC
CASRGTSWETQYF
>TRBJ2-1|TRBV5-1|NA|15|NA
TGCGCCAGCAGCTTGCAAGGGACATCCTACAATGAGCAGTTCTTC
CASSLQGTSYNEQFF
>TRBJ2-1|TRBV4-1|NA|15|NA
TGCGCCAGCAGCCTAAAGGGAACGGCTCACAATGAGCAGTTCTTC
CASSLKGTAHNEQFF
>TRBJ2-2|TRBV4-1|NA|14|NA
TGCGCCAGCAGCCAATTGGTCGACACCGGGGAGCTGTTTTTT
CASSQLVDTGELFF
>TRBJ1-1|TRBV14|TRBD1|14|NA
TGTGCCAGCAGACAACAGGGGGTGAACACTGAAGCTTTCTTT
CASRQQGVNTEAFF
>TRBJ1-6|TRBV7-9|NA|16|NA
TGTGCCAGCAGGGGGGACGGGAGCTCCTATAATTCACCCCTCCACTTT
CASRGDGSSYNSPLHF
>TRBJ1-3|TRBV18|TRBD1|17|NA
TGTGCCAGCTCACCACCCTGGACAGGGCCGGCTGGAAACACCATATATTTT
CASSPPWTGPAGNTIYF
>TRBJ2-3|TRBV10-3|TRBD2|16|NA
TGTGCCATCAGTGATGGAAGCGGGGGCCTCACAGATACGCAGTATTTT
CAISDGSGGLTDTQYF
>TRBJ2-5|TRBV2|TRBD1|14|few
TGTGCCAGCAGCCACGGGACAGGGGAAGAGACCCAGTACTTC
CASSHGTGEETQYF
>TRBJ1-5|TRBV19|TRBD1|14|once
TGTGCCAGTAGTGTGACAGGGAGCAATCAGCCCCAGCATTTT
CASSVTGSNQPQHF
>TRBJ2-5|TRBV4-2|TRBD2|16|NA
TGTGCCAGCAGCCAAAATCCGGTAGCGGGGCCAGAGACCCAGTACTTC
CASSQNPVAGPETQYF
>TRBJ2-5|TRBV9|NA|16|few
TGTGCCAGCAGCGTAGCCTTTGGTCTAGCCTCTGAGACCCAGTACTTC
CASSVAFGLASETQYF
>TRBJ1-2|TRBV21-1|NA|16|NA
TGTGCCAGCAGCAAGGACAGGGGGCTTTTAGCGGATGGCTACACCTTC
CASSKDRGLLADGYTF
>TRBJ1-2|TRBV4-1|TRBD1|13|NA
TGCGCCAGCAGCCGCGGACAGGGGAGCGGCTACACCTTC
CASSRGQGSGYTF
>TRBJ2-3|TRBV28|NA|14|NA
TGTGCCAGCAGCCTAGGGGGGCAAGGAGATACGCAGTATTTT
CASSLGGQGDTQYF
>TRBJ1-6|TRBV6-6|NA|14|NA
TGTGCCAGCAGTTACGATGACGTCAATTCACCCCTCCACTTT
CASSYDDVNSPLHF
>TRBJ2-2|TRBV9|TRBD2|19|few
TGTGCCAGCAGCCCGACTAGCGGGGGGGCCATTCGATCCACCGGGGAGCTGTTTTTT
CASSPTSGGAIRSTGELFF
>TRBJ2-7|TRBV27|TRBD2|15|NA
TGTGCCAGCAGTGCTAGCGGGGGGTCCTCCTACGAGCAGTACTTC
CASSASGGSSYEQYF